This T cell receptor beta chain emerged from a study of T cell clones after liver transplantation. Study overall: TCRbeta sequencing after a pre-transplant mixed lymphocyte reaction identified graft-donor-reactive clones, later tracked in post-transplant blood. Without induction therapy, subjects received standard immunosuppression until 12-24 months post-transplant.

Some clones are missing from TCRdb's copy, which holds only in-frame ones; the method was immunoSEQ multiplex PCR. Of about 85,000 clones in the sample, about 84% were seen once. CD3+CD4+ and CD3+CD8+ cells were FACS-sorted from thawed unstimulated PBMCs. This CDR3 has 16 amino acids. Germline V gives CDR1 MNHEY, CDR2 SMNVEV (reference sequence). The V gene end was trimmed by 1 base and the J gene end by 9 bases; junction bases not matched to a gene: 10. V and J are TRBV27 and TRBJ2-7; 12 positions match TRBD2. Source: CD4+ T cells from blood, taken 46 months after liver transplant. The receptor's source is a human patient who received a liver transplant. Some of the T cells may derive from the graft donor. CDR3 in amino acids: CASSLFVSSGRAGQYF. The CDR3 coding sequence is TGTGCCAGCAGTTTATTTGTGTCTAGCGGGAGGGCCGGGCAGTACTTC.